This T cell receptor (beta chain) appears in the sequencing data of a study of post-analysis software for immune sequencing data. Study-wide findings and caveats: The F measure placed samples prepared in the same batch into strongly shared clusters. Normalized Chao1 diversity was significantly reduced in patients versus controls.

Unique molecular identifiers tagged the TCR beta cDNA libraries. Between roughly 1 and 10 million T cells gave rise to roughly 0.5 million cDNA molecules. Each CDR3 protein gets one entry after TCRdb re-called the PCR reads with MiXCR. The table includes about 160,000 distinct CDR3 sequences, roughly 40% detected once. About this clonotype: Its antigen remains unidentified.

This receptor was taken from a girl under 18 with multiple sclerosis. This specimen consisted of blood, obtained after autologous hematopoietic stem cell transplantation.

The CDR3 nucleotides read TGTGCCAGCTCACCACCGATAACCGGGGAGCTGTTTTTT. Its translation: CASSPPITGELFF. This chain connects TRBV18 to TRBJ2-2; D gene unclear. This CDR3 is 13 amino acids long. Trimming removed 0 bases from V and 5 bases from J, with 4 bases in between. CDR1 is KGHSH, CDR2 LQKENI, per germline.